This entry features one TCR beta chain sequence. What it recognizes is unknown. CDR3 size: 13 residues. Germline V gene sequence: CDR1 SGHTA, CDR2 FQGTGA. V lost 6 bases to trimming and J lost 2 bases, with 10 bases between them. Sequencing was performed with immunoSEQ multiplex PCR; in TCRdb, only in-frame clones are kept and a portion is missing. The repertoire has about 53,000 clones, approximately 90% of them found once; the top ten carry around 1.5%. The sample originates from a study of OX40 agonist ivuxolimab in advanced cancers. For the study at large: Hepatocellular carcinoma, melanoma, renal cell or head and neck cancer occurred in dose-escalation patients. Findings and limits, study-wide: Expanded clones were, on average, more numerous in CD8+ T cells than in CD4+.

This chain uses TRBV7-3 with TRBJ2-5, with D possibly being TRBD2 (5 bases). This clonotype was obtained from an adult with an advanced solid tumor such as melanoma, head and neck, liver or kidney cancer. The specimen was CD4+ or CD8+ T cells sorted from blood, collected in a trial of the OX40 agonist ivuxolimab. In DNA form, the CDR3 reads TGTGCCAGCAGTTTTGGGAGACAAGAGACCCAGTACTTC. This gives the protein CASSFGRQETQYF.